Following are 9 T cell receptor beta chains from one sample sequenced in a study of blood T cell repertoires in COVID-19. Sequencing used immunoSEQ multiplex PCR; TCRdb keeps in-frame clones, though not all of them. The data contain just under 90,000 clones, about three quarters of them singletons. Sequenced: peripheral blood. The receptor source for this set is an elderly woman with acute or convalescent COVID-19.

Here the CDR3 DNA reads TGTGCCAGCAGCCAGGATCCTAGCGGGCCCGGGGCCTGGTACGAGCAGTACTTC. Its protein product is CASSQDPSGPGAWYEQYF. The gene calls are TRBV4-2 and TRBJ2-7, with 8 bases that match TRBD2. The CDR3 is made up of 18 amino acids. Germline V gene lookup returns CDR1 LGHNA and CDR2 YNFKEQ. V shed 3 bases and J 4 bases; nucleotides not matched to a gene: 17.

V is TRBV30 and J is TRBJ1-4, with D tentatively TRBD1 (5 bases). The CDR3 runs to 13 residues. Trimming took 5 bases from V and 0 from J, leaving 7 bases between them. Germline V CDR1 and CDR2: GTSNPN, SVGIG (reference sequence). The CDR3 spells CAWGGATNEKLFF. The CDR3, as DNA: TGTGCCTGGGGGGGAGCAACTAATGAAAAACTGTTTTTT.

The V and J genes are TRBV10-3 and TRBJ1-2; D gene unclear. The germline gives CDR1 ENHRY, CDR2 SYGVKD. V lost 3 bases and J lost 8, with 13 bases in between. The CDR3 sequence is 13 residues long. The CDR3 nucleotides read TGTGCCATCAGTGATTTCAAGACGGGGGGCTACACCTTC. Protein sequence: CAISDFKTGGYTF.

The chain has TRBV28 and TRBJ2-6; D is unclear. The CDR3 is 13 amino acids. Germline assignment: CDR1 MDHEN and CDR2 SYDVKM. The germline V and J ends were trimmed by 7 bases and 4 bases, with 8 bases remaining between them. This CDR3 reads CASTPPGANVLTF. As DNA, the CDR3 is TGTGCCAGCACCCCTCCGGGGGCCAACGTCCTGACTTTC.

This chain joins TRBV19 and TRBJ2-2; 8 bases are a match to TRBD1. This CDR3 has 13 residues. V lost 10 bases, J lost 6 bases, and 7 bases stayed unmatched. Germline CDR1 and CDR2: LNHDA and SQIVND (reference sequence). The CDR3 coding sequence is TGTGCCACCCGGGACAGGAGTTCCGGGGAGCTGTTTTTT. It yields the protein CATRDRSSGELFF. Supplemented by reference TRBV19 and TRBJ2-2, the full variable domain reads DGGITQSPKYLFRKEGQNVTLSCEQNLNHDAMYWYRQDPGQGLRLIYYSQIVNDFQKGDIAEGYSVSREKKESFPLTVTSAQKNPTAFYLCATRDRSSGELFFGEGSRLTVL.

This clone came up a few times. V gene TRBV18 combines with J gene TRBJ1-1; 7 nucleotides align to TRBD1. Germline CDR1 reads KGHSH; CDR2 reads LQKENI. This CDR3 is 13 amino acids long. The trim removed 8 bases at V and 4 bases at J, leaving 7 bases unmatched. CDR3 protein: CASREGGGTEAFF. The CDR3 region has the DNA TGTGCCAGCCGGGAAGGGGGCGGCACTGAAGCTTTCTTT.

The chain employs TRBV25-1 and TRBJ1-2; the match to TRBD1 covers 8 bases. CDR3 size: 14 residues. Losses at the gene ends were 4 bases for V and 8 bases for J; bases not matched to a gene: 9. Looked up from germline, CDR1 is MGHDK and CDR2 is SYGVNS. The CDR3 loop reads CASSGPGGGRGYTF. CDR3 bases: TGTGCCAGCAGTGGGCCAGGGGGCGGCAGGGGCTACACCTTC.

This chain uses TRBV28 with TRBJ2-3; 8 bases align to TRBD2. The CDR3 totals 15 residues. Losses at the gene ends were 6 bases for V and 0 bases for J; bases not matched to a gene: 5. From germline, CDR1 is MDHEN and CDR2 SYDVKM. CDR3 sequence reads: CASRGGLGSTDTQYF. The CDR3 DNA is TGTGCCAGCAGAGGGGGACTAGGGAGCACAGATACGCAGTATTTT.

The V and J genes are TRBV6-5 and TRBJ1-2, with TRBD1 identical over 8 bases. Per germline, CDR1 MNHEY and CDR2 SVGAGI. The CDR3 sequence is 14 residues long. J lost 5 bases, V lost 6 bases, and 8 bases had no gene match. Here the CDR3 reads CASSLDRAQYGYTF. CDR3 coding DNA: TGTGCCAGCAGCCTGGACAGGGCCCAATATGGCTACACCTTC.